This TCR beta chain originates from a study of response to subunit inactivated influenza vaccine. TCRdb analysed the RT-PCR reads with MiXCR anew, one entry per CDR3 protein. Of hundreds of thousands of distinct CDR3 sequences in the sample, approximately 15% are singletons; the top ten hold 6% to 7%. This clonotype was seen ten or more times. Germline loops: CDR1 SEHNR, CDR2 FQNEAQ (reference sequence). The CDR3 length is 11 residues. V shed 11 bases and J shed 8 bases, with 15 bases lying between them. V gene TRBV7-9 combines with J gene TRBJ1-2; D possibly corresponds to TRBD1 (5 bases). The material was PBMCs from blood, obtained less than 15 days before vaccination. The clonotype originates from a middle-aged man who received an inactivated influenza vaccine. CDR3 bases: TGTGCCGGCCTGAGGGGCGAGGGCTACACCTTC. Translated, it gives CAGLRGEGYTF.